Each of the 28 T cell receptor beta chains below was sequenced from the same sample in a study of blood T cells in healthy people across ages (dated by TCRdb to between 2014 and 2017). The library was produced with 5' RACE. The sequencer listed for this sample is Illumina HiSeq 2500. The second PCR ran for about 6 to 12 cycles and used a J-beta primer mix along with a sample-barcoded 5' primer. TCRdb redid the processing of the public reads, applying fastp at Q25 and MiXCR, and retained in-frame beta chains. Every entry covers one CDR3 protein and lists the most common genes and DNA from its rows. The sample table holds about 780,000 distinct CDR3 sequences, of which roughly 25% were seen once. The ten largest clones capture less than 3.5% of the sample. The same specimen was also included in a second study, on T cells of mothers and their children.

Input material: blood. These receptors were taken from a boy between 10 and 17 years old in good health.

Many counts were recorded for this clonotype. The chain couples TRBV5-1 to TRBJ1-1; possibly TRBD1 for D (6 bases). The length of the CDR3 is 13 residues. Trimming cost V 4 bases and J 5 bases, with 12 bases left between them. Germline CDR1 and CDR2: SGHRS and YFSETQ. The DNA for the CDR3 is TGCGCCAGCAGCGCACAGGGTGGGACTGAAGCTTTCTTT. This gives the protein CASSAQGGTEAFF.

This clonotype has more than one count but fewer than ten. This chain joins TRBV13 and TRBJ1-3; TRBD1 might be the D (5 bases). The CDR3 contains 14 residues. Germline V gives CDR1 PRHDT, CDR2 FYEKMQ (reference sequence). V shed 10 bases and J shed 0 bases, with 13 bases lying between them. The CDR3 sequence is CATGRGISGNTIYF. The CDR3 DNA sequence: TGTGCCACGGGTCGGGGGATCTCTGGAAACACCATATATTTT.

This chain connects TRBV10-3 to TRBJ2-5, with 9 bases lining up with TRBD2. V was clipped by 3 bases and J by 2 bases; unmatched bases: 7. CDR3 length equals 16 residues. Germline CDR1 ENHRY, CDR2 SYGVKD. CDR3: CAISEPAGGPQETQYF. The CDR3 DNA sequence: TGTGCCATCAGTGAACCAGCGGGGGGCCCTCAAGAGACCCAGTACTTC.

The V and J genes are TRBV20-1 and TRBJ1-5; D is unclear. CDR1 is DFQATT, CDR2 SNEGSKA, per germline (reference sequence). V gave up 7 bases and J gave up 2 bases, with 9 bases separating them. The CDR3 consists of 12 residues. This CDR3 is CSGLGGNQPQHF. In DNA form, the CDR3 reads TGCAGTGGGCTCGGGGGCAATCAGCCCCAGCATTTT.

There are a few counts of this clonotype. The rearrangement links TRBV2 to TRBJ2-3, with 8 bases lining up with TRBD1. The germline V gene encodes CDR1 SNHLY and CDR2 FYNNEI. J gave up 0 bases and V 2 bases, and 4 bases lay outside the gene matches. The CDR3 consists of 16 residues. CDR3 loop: CASSEPGQASTDTQYF. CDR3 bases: TGTGCCAGCAGTGAACCGGGACAGGCTAGCACAGATACGCAGTATTTT.

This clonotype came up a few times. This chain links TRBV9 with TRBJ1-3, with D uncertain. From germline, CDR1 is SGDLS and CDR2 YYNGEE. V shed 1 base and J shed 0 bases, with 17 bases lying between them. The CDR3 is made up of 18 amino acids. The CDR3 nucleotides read TGTGCCAGCAGCGTACCAACATTAGGTGTATACTCTGGAAACACCATATATTTT. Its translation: CASSVPTLGVYSGNTIYF.

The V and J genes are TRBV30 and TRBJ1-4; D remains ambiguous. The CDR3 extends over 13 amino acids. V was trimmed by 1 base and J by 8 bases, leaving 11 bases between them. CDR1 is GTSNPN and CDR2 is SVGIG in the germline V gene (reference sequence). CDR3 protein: CAWSGSGGEKLFF. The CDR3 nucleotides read TGTGCCTGGAGTGGAAGTGGAGGGGAAAAACTGTTTTTT.

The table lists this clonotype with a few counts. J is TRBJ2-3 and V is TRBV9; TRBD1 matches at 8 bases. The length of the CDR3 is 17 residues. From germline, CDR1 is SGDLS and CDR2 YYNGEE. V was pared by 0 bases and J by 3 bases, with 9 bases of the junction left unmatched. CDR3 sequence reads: CASSVDAGGKRTDTQYF. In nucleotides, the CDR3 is TGTGCCAGCAGCGTAGATGCAGGGGGCAAGAGGACAGATACGCAGTATTTT. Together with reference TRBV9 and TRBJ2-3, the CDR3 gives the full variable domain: DSGVTQTPKHLITATGQRVTLRCSPRSGDLSVYWYQQSLDQGLQFLIQYYNGEERAKGNILERFSAQQFPDLHSELNLSSLELGDSALYFCASSVDAGGKRTDTQYFGPGTRLTVL.

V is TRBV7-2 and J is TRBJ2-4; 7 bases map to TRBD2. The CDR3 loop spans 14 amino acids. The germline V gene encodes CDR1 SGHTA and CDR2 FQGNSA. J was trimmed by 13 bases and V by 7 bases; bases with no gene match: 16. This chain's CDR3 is CASIPAPQRGIQYF. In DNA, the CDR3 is TGTGCCAGCATCCCGGCCCCCCAGCGGGGCATCCAGTACTTC.

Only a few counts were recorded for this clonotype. The CDR3: CASSLALDKLSGELFF. DNA of the CDR3: TGCGCCAGCAGCTTGGCCTTGGACAAGCTGTCCGGGGAGCTGTTTTTT. The chain couples TRBV5-1 to TRBJ2-2, with D possibly TRBD1 on 5 matching bases. Germline values: CDR1 SGHRS, CDR2 YFSETQ. V lost 0 bases and J 6 bases, leaving 15 bases between the germline ends. This CDR3 has 16 amino acids.

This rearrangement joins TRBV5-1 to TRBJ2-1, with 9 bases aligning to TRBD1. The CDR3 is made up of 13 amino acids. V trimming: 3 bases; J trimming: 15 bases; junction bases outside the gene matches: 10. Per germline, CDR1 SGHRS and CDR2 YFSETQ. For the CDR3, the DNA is TGCGCCAGCAGCTCGGTCCGGGACAGGGAACCGTTCTTC. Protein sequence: CASSSVRDREPFF. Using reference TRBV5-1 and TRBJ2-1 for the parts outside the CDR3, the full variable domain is KAGVTQTPRYLIKTRGQQVTLSCSPISGHRSVSWYQQTPGQGLQFLFEYFSETQRNKGNFPGRFSGRQFSNSRSEMNVSTLELGDSALYLCASSSVRDREPFFGPGTRLTVL.

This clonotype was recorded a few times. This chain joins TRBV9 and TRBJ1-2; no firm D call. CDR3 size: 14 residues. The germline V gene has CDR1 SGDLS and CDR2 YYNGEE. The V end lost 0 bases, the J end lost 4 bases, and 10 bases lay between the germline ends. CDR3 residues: CASSVGSRFYGYTF. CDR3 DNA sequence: TGTGCCAGCAGCGTAGGATCCCGTTTCTATGGCTACACCTTC.

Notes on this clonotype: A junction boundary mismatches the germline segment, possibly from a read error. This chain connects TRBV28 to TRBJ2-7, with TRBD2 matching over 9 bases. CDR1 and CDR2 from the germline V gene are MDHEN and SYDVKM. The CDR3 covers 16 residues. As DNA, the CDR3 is TGTGCCAGCAGTTCCAGGGGAGCGGGGGGTAACTACGGGCAGTACTTC. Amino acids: CASSSRGAGGNYGQYF.

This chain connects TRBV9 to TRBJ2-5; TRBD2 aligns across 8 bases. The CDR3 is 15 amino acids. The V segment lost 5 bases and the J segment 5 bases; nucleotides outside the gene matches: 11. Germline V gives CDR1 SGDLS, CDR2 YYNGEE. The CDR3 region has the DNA TGTGCCAGCAGTAATAGCGGGGCGAAGGAGGAGACCCAGTACTTC. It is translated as CASSNSGAKEETQYF.

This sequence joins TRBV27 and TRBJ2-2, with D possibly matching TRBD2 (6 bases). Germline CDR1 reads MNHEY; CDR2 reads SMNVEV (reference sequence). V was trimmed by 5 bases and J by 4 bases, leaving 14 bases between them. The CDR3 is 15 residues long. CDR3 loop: CASSPGESVTGELFF. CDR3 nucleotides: TGTGCCAGCAGTCCGGGGGAATCGGTCACCGGGGAGCTGTTTTTT.

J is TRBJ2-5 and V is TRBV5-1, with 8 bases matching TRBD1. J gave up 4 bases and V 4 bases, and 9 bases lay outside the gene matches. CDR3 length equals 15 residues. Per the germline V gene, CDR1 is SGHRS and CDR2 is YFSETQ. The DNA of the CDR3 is TGCGCCAGCAGCCCAAACGGACAGGGTCGAGAGACCCAGTACTTC. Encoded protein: CASSPNGQGRETQYF.

The CDR3, as DNA: TGCGCCAGCAGCTCAACAGGCTTTTGGGACGAGCAGTACTTC. It encodes CASSSTGFWDEQYF. The chain links TRBV5-1 to TRBJ2-7; D is possibly TRBD1 (5 bases). Deletions cut 3 bases from V and 5 bases from J, with 15 bases between. The CDR3 sequence is 14 residues long. Germline-derived CDR1 and CDR2 are SGHRS and YFSETQ.

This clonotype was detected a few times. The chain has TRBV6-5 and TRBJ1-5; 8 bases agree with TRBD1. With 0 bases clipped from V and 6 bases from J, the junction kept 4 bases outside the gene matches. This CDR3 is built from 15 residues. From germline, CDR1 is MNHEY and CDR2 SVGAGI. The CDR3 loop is CASSYSGQGVQPQHF. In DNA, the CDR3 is TGTGCCAGCAGTTACTCTGGACAGGGTGTTCAGCCCCAGCATTTT.

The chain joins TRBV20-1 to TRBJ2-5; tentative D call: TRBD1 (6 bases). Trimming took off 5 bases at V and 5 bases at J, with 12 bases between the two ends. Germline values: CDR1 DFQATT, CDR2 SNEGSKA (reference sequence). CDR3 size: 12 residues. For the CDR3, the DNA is TGCAGTGCTGGGGACATCGGCGAGACCCAGTACTTC. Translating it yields CSAGDIGETQYF.

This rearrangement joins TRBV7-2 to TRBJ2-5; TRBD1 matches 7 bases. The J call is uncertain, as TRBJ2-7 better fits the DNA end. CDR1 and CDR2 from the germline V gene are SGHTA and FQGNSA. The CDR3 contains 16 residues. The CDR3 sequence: CASSLYGDSLNYEQYF. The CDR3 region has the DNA TGTGCCAGCAGCTTATACGGGGACAGTCTTAACTACGAGCAGTACTTC.

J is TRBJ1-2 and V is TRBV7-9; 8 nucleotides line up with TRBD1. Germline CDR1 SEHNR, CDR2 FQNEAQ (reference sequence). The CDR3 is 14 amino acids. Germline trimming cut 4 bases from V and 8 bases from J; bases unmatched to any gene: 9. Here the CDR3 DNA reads TGTGCCAGCAGCTCGCTGCCCTCAGGGGGCGGCTACACCTTC. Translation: CASSSLPSGGGYTF.

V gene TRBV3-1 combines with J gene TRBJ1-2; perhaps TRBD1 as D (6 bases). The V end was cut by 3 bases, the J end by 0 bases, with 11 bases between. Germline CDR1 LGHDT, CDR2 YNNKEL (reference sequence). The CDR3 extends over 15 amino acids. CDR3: CASSQGGRPNYGYTF. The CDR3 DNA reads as TGTGCCAGCAGCCAGGGGGGGCGGCCTAACTATGGCTACACCTTC.

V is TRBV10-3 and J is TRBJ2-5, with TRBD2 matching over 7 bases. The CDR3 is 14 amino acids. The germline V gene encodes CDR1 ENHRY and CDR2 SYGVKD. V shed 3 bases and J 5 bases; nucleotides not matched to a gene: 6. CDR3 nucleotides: TGTGCCATCAGTGAAGAGGTGGGGGGGGAGACCCAGTACTTC. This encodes CAISEEVGGETQYF.

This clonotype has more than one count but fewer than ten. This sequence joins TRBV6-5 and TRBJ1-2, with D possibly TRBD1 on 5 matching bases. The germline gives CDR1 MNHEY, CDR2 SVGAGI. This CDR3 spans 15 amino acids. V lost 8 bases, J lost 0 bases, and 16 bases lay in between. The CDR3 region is CASARGGRSNYGYTF. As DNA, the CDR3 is TGTGCCAGCGCGAGGGGCGGGAGGTCTAACTATGGCTACACCTTC.

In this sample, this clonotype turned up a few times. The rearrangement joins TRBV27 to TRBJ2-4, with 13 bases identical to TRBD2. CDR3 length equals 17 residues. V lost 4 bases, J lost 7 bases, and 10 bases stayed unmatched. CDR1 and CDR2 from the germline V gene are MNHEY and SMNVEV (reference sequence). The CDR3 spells CASSSGLAGERSNIQYF. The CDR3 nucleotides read TGTGCCAGCAGTTCCGGACTAGCGGGGGAGAGATCGAACATTCAGTACTTC.

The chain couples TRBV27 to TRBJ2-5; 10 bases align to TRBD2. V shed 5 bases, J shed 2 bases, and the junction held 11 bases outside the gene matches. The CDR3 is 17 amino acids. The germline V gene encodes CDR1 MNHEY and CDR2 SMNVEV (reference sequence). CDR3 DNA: TGTGCCAGCAGTAGCGGGGGGGCCATCGCTTATCAAGAGACCCAGTACTTC. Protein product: CASSSGGAIAYQETQYF.

In DNA form, the CDR3 reads TGTGCCTGGAGTCCCCGTCCCGGGACAGGGACCACTGAAGCTTTCTTT. Amino acids: CAWSPRPGTGTTEAFF. V gene TRBV30 combines with J gene TRBJ1-1, with 9 bases fitting TRBD1. From germline, CDR1 is GTSNPN and CDR2 SVGIG (reference sequence). The ends lost 2 bases at V and 4 bases at J; junction bases unmatched: 11. The CDR3 runs to 16 residues.

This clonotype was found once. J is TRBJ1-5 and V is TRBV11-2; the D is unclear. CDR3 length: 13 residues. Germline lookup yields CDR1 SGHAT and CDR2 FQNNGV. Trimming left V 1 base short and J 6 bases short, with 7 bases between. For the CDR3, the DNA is TGTGCCAGCAGCTTAGTTGCAGGTCAGCCCCAGCATTTT. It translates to CASSLVAGQPQHF.